The 16 T cell receptor beta chains below come from one sample, sequenced in a study of blood T cell repertoires in COVID-19. Sequencing used immunoSEQ multiplex PCR; TCRdb keeps in-frame clones, though not all of them. This sample has about 55,000 clones, with more than 70% found just once. What was sequenced was peripheral blood. These receptors were taken from a human donor in a cohort sampled during active COVID-19.

The chain links TRBV28 to TRBJ2-3, with 10 bases aligning to TRBD2. The CDR3 is 15 amino acids. V dropped 5 bases and J dropped 7; count of bases not matched to a gene: 9. Germline-derived CDR1 and CDR2 are MDHEN and SYDVKM. The CDR3 nucleotides read TGTGCCAGCAGTCCCCAGCGGGGGGGCTTGAATACGCAGTATTTT. Encoded protein: CASSPQRGGLNTQYF. The entire variable domain, with the rest obtained from reference TRBV28 and TRBJ2-3, is as follows: DVKVTQSSRYLVKRTGEKVFLECVQDMDHENMFWYRQDPGLGLRLIYFSYDVKMKEKGDIPEGYSVSREKKERFSLILESASTNQTSMYLCASSPQRGGLNTQYFGPGTRLTVL.

The V and J genes are TRBV20-1 and TRBJ1-6; D gene ambiguous. Germline V gives CDR1 DFQATT, CDR2 SNEGSKA (reference sequence). V was shortened by 3 bases and J by 7 bases, with 10 bases between the two germline ends. This CDR3 comprises 13 residues. CDR3 coding DNA: TGCAGTGCTAGTGGCCAGATGAATTCACCCCTCCACTTT. Its translation: CSASGQMNSPLHF.

J is TRBJ2-1 and V is TRBV7-2, with 10 bases aligning to TRBD2. The CDR3 has 15 amino acids. J lost 2 bases, V lost 5 bases, and 3 bases had no gene match. The germline CDR1 and CDR2 sequences are SGHTA and FQGNSA. The CDR3 region is CASSHSGRTYNEQFF. The CDR3 DNA sequence: TGTGCCAGCAGCCATAGCGGGAGGACCTACAATGAGCAGTTCTTC.

The chain is built from TRBV18 and TRBJ2-1, with 7 bases that match TRBD2. J gave up 5 bases and V 0 bases, and 4 bases lay outside the gene matches. The CDR3 runs 15 residues. Germline CDR1 is KGHSH and CDR2 is LQKENI. The CDR3 loop reads CASSPPGLDHNEQFF. CDR3 sequence (DNA): TGTGCCAGCTCACCACCCGGACTAGATCACAATGAGCAGTTCTTC.

J is TRBJ2-1 and V is TRBV19; TRBD2 agrees at 12 bases. V shed 1 base and J 4 bases; nucleotides not matched to a gene: 14. Per the germline V gene, CDR1 is LNHDA and CDR2 is SQIVND (reference sequence). The CDR3 is 20 amino acids. CDR3 sequence: CASSIGSSASGRVLYNEQFF. CDR3 DNA: TGTGCCAGTAGTATAGGTTCGTCGGCTAGCGGGAGGGTGCTTTACAATGAGCAGTTCTTC.

V gene TRBV7-2 combines with J gene TRBJ2-3; 9 nucleotides agree with TRBD1. The trim removed 5 bases at V and 4 bases at J, leaving 7 bases unmatched. The V gene's germline CDR1 is SGHTA and CDR2 FQGNSA. CDR3 length: 15 amino acids. The DNA for the CDR3 is TGTGCCAGCAGCCTGGACAGGGGCCCGCCAGATACGCAGTATTTT. As protein: CASSLDRGPPDTQYF.

This clone is a singleton in its sample. The rearrangement joins TRBV29-1 to TRBJ1-2; a possible D gene is TRBD1 (6 bases). This CDR3 region has 12 residues. Germline V CDR1 and CDR2: SQVTM, ANQGSEA. V lost 7 bases to trimming and J lost 7 bases, with 16 bases between them. The CDR3 spells CSALDRGGGYTF. As DNA, the CDR3 is TGCAGCGCTTTGGACAGAGGGGGTGGCTACACCTTC.

The chain uses TRBV24-1 and TRBJ2-5, with D possibly being TRBD1 (6 bases). Trimming removed 2 bases at V and 2 bases at J, with 20 bases between. CDR3 length equals 18 residues. The germline gives CDR1 KGHDR, CDR2 SFDVKD. The CDR3 nucleotides read TGTGCCACCAGTGATTACCACCGTGGGGGCAGGTTTCAAGAGACCCAGTACTTC. Amino acids: CATSDYHRGGRFQETQYF.

The rearrangement uses TRBV19 and TRBJ2-1, with 8 bases matching TRBD2. The CDR3 consists of 14 residues. J was trimmed by 5 bases and V by 6 bases; bases with no gene match: 6. Germline V gives CDR1 LNHDA, CDR2 SQIVND (reference sequence). The CDR3: CASRPGLDHNEQFF. In DNA, the CDR3 is TGTGCCAGTAGACCGGGACTAGATCACAATGAGCAGTTCTTC. The whole variable domain, filled in from reference TRBV19 and TRBJ2-1, reads DGGITQSPKYLFRKEGQNVTLSCEQNLNHDAMYWYRQDPGQGLRLIYYSQIVNDFQKGDIAEGYSVSREKKESFPLTVTSAQKNPTAFYLCASRPGLDHNEQFFGPGTRLTVL.

The chain uses TRBV21-1 and TRBJ2-5; the table assigns TRBD2, which was not confirmed against the DNA. TRBV21-1 is marked as a pseudogene. CDR3 length equals 11 residues. The CDR3 sequence: CASNRNETQYF. CDR3 nucleotides: TGTGCCAGCAATCGTAATGAGACCCAGTACTTC.

The chain's CDR3 is CASEEDSGGLYEQYF. DNA of the CDR3: TGTGCCAGTGAGGAGGATAGCGGGGGGCTTTACGAGCAGTACTTC. V and J are TRBV6-5 and TRBJ2-7, with 10 nucleotides matching TRBD2. With V trimmed by 9 bases and J by 4 bases, 12 bases remained unmatched. Germline CDR1 and CDR2: MNHEY and SVGAGI. The CDR3 consists of 15 residues.

J is TRBJ2-7 and V is TRBV10-2; TRBD2 is a possible D gene (6 bases). V was pared by 4 bases and J by 7 bases, with 14 bases between. The CDR3 spans 13 residues. Germline CDR1 and CDR2: WSHSY and SAAADI. The CDR3 DNA follows: TGCGCCAGCAGTGTACTTCTCCGGGAGGAGCAGTACTTC. Encoded protein: CASSVLLREEQYF.

The chain combines TRBV3-1 (or the pseudogene TRBV3-2) with TRBJ1-1, with D possibly matching TRBD1 (6 bases). V gave up 4 bases and J gave up 3 bases, with 15 bases separating them. CDR1 and CDR2 from the germline V gene are LGHDT and YNNKEL (reference sequence). The CDR3 covers 15 residues. The CDR3: CASSLRGGGDTEAFF. The CDR3 bases are TGTGCCAGCAGCCTCCGAGGGGGAGGGGACACTGAAGCTTTCTTT.

The chain is built from TRBV12-2 and TRBJ2-7; the D call in the table, TRBD2, was not verified against the DNA. TRBV12-2 is a pseudogene. The CDR3 length is 16 residues. The CDR3 here is CASRLARVGLGYEQYF. The CDR3 nucleotides read TGTGCAAGTCGCTTAGCGCGGGTGGGTTTGGGCTACGAGCAGTACTTC.

The chain carries TRBV2 and TRBJ2-3, with D perhaps TRBD2 (6 bases). The V and J ends lost 5 bases and 5 bases respectively, with 17 bases between them. The CDR3 has 15 amino acids. CDR1 and CDR2 (germline): SNHLY, FYNNEI. CDR3 coding DNA: TGTGCCAGCAGTCCCAAGGGGACTTATCGAGATACGCAGTATTTT. Its translation is CASSPKGTYRDTQYF.

This clone was recorded a few times. V is TRBV19 and J is TRBJ1-1; 7 nucleotides align to TRBD1. The CDR3 is 14 residues long. After removal of 6 bases from V and 2 bases from J, the junction contained 6 bases not matched to a gene. In germline, CDR1 is LNHDA, CDR2 SQIVND (reference sequence). The CDR3 region is CASRVGQFNTEAFF. CDR3 bases: TGTGCCAGTAGGGTGGGACAGTTTAACACTGAAGCTTTCTTT.